The next 21 T cell receptor beta chains were all read from a single sample in a study of somatic mutations in cytotoxic T cells in rheumatoid arthritis. The assay was immunoSEQ multiplex PCR, and TCRdb's table has in-frame clones only and misses some. Of approximately 7,000 clones listed, more than 45% are singletons. The sample taken for sequencing was CD8+ T cells sorted from blood. The receptor set was obtained from a woman in her 40s in good health.

This chain uses TRBV20-1 with TRBJ1-1; a weak D match, TRBD1 (6 bases). V was cut by 6 bases and J by 7 bases, with 12 bases left in between. The length of the CDR3 is 11 residues. Looked up from germline, CDR1 is DFQATT and CDR2 is SNEGSKA (reference sequence). The CDR3: CSARGADEAFF. The CDR3 nucleotides read TGCAGTGCCCGGGGGGCGGATGAAGCTTTCTTT.

This clone was observed a handful of times. This chain links TRBV27 with TRBJ2-1; D may be TRBD1 (6 bases). Per the germline V gene, CDR1 is MNHEY and CDR2 is SMNVEV (reference sequence). V was clipped by 7 bases and J by 3 bases, with 16 bases between them. The CDR3 covers 15 residues. CDR3 sequence (DNA): TGTGCCAGCACGTGGCAGGGGAGTAGCTACAATGAGCAGTTCTTC. Protein product: CASTWQGSSYNEQFF.

This clone turned up a few times. The CDR3 DNA reads TGTGCCAGCAGGTCCGGGACCTTGGAGATGGCCCAGTACTTC. Amino acid sequence: CASRSGTLEMAQYF. The chain joins TRBV27 to TRBJ2-5; D is perhaps TRBD1 or TRBD2 (5 bases each). CDR3 length: 14 amino acids. V gave up 6 bases and J gave up 9 bases, with 20 bases separating them. From germline, CDR1 is MNHEY and CDR2 SMNVEV (reference sequence).

This clone occurred a few times. The chain recombines TRBV9 with TRBJ2-1; TRBD2 matches at 10 bases. Germline assignment: CDR1 SGDLS and CDR2 YYNGEE. This CDR3 contains 15 residues. The V and J ends lost 4 bases and 8 bases, in that order; junction bases with no gene match: 9. The CDR3 sequence is CASSQSGLARDEQFF. CDR3 coding DNA: TGTGCCAGCAGCCAATCGGGACTAGCGAGGGATGAGCAGTTCTTC.

The rearrangement joins TRBV11-3 to TRBJ2-1; perhaps TRBD2 as D (5 bases). The V end lost 0 bases, the J end lost 8 bases, and 14 bases lay between the germline ends. CDR3 size: 15 residues. In germline, CDR1 is SGHNT, CDR2 YENEEA. The CDR3 region has the DNA TGTGCCAGCAGCTTAGATCTAATGGCTAGCTATGAGCAGTTCTTC. Translating gives CASSLDLMASYEQFF.

This chain joins TRBV4-1 and TRBJ1-1; D gene unclear. This CDR3 is 14 amino acids long. The germline V gene has CDR1 MGHRA and CDR2 YSYEKL. V lost 3 bases to trimming and J lost 1 base, with 9 bases between them. The CDR3 nucleotides are TGCGCCAGCAGCCACAGCCAGCAGAACACTGAAGCTTTCTTT. It specifies CASSHSQQNTEAFF.

This chain links TRBV19 with TRBJ1-5, with TRBD1 matching over 7 bases. The J segment lost 5 bases and the V segment lost 5 bases, leaving 9 bases of the junction unmatched. Germline V gene sequence: CDR1 LNHDA, CDR2 SQIVND (reference sequence). The CDR3 is 15 amino acids. CDR3 nucleotides: TGTGCCAGTAGTGACAGGGTCGAGTCCCATCAGCCCCAGCATTTT. Encoded protein: CASSDRVESHQPQHF.

The gene calls are TRBV18 and TRBJ2-7; D gene ambiguous. V shed 5 bases and J shed 3 bases, with 5 bases lying between them. This CDR3 region has 11 residues. The V gene's germline CDR1 is KGHSH and CDR2 LQKENI. The CDR3 nucleotides read TGTGCCAGCTCATTGAACTACGAGCAGTACTTC. Encoded protein: CASSLNYEQYF.

The chain carries TRBV29-1 and TRBJ1-2, with D perhaps TRBD1 (6 bases). Germline V gene lookup returns CDR1 SQVTM and CDR2 ANQGSEA. CDR3 size: 12 residues. The V and J ends lost 4 bases and 8 bases respectively, with 14 bases between them. CDR3 coding DNA: TGCAGCGTTGCAACCGGGACAAGCGGCTACACCTTC. This sequence encodes CSVATGTSGYTF.

The count of this clone is one. The rearrangement links TRBV11-2 to TRBJ1-2; a possible D gene is TRBD1 (5 bases). This CDR3 region has 16 residues. Trimming took off 1 base at V and 4 bases at J, with 16 bases between the two ends. Germline CDR1 reads SGHAT; CDR2 reads FQNNGV. CDR3 loop: CASSLGGRVVAYGYTF. CDR3 in DNA: TGTGCCAGCAGCTTAGGAGGCAGGGTAGTTGCCTATGGCTACACCTTC.

The chain is built from TRBV27 and TRBJ2-2; 7 nucleotides align to TRBD2. V dropped 4 bases and J dropped 5; count of bases not matched to a gene: 10. The germline V gene encodes CDR1 MNHEY and CDR2 SMNVEV (reference sequence). This CDR3 spans 16 amino acids. DNA for the CDR3: TGTGCCAGCAGTTCATATCTTGGACTAGGGACCGGGGAGCTGTTTTTT. Encoded protein: CASSSYLGLGTGELFF.

The rearrangement uses TRBV5-1 and TRBJ2-7, with no clear D. Looked up from germline, CDR1 is SGHRS and CDR2 is YFSETQ. The CDR3 is made up of 13 amino acids. Trimming took off 0 bases at V and 1 base at J, with 5 bases between the two ends. CDR3 residues: CASSLGSSYEQYF. DNA for the CDR3: TGCGCCAGCAGCTTGGGATCATCCTACGAGCAGTACTTC.

The chain joins TRBV11-2 to TRBJ2-7; D is unclear. V lost 7 bases and J 2 bases, leaving 6 bases between the germline ends. The CDR3 consists of 11 residues. CDR1 and CDR2 from the germline V gene are SGHAT and FQNNGV. The CDR3 DNA is TGTGCCAGCACCCTCACCTACGAGCAGTACTTC. It yields the protein CASTLTYEQYF.

This clone came up a few times. This rearrangement joins TRBV27 to TRBJ2-7; 12 positions agree with TRBD2. Germline lookup yields CDR1 MNHEY and CDR2 SMNVEV (reference sequence). The junction had 8 bases not matched to a gene; V was cut back by 8 bases and J by 6 bases. This CDR3 contains 14 residues. The CDR3 DNA sequence: TGTGCCAGCGGAGAGACTAGCGGGAGTAGCGAGCAGTACTTC. Translation: CASGETSGSSEQYF.

This clone has only a few counts. V and J are TRBV9 and TRBJ2-5; D ambiguous. There are 14 residues in the CDR3. V was trimmed by 4 bases and J by 5 bases, leaving 15 bases between them. Per germline, CDR1 SGDLS and CDR2 YYNGEE. This CDR3 is CASSPVGSYETQYF. In DNA, the CDR3 is TGTGCCAGCAGCCCTGTGGGAAGCTATGAGACCCAGTACTTC.

About this clone itself: A junction end diverges from the germline sequence, so it may reflect a read error. The V call is TRBV7-9, the J call TRBJ2-7; maybe TRBD2 (6 bases). Germline V CDR1 and CDR2: SEHNR, FQNEAQ (reference sequence). The CDR3 runs to 14 residues. DNA of the CDR3: TGTGCCAGCAGCTTAGTGGAGGGGTCCTCCGAGCAGTACTTC. Translated, it gives CASSLVEGSSEQYF.

The chain combines TRBV10-3 with TRBJ2-1; either TRBD1 or TRBD2 may supply D (6 bases each). The CDR3 totals 17 residues. CDR1 is ENHRY and CDR2 is SYGVKD in the germline V gene. Trimming shortened V by 3 bases and J by 0 bases, and 15 bases separated the two germline ends. The CDR3: CAISDPLQGLSYNEQFF. The CDR3 coding sequence is TGTGCCATCAGTGACCCCTTACAGGGACTCTCCTACAATGAGCAGTTCTTC.

The chain joins TRBV2 to TRBJ1-1; D unclear. CDR1 is SNHLY, CDR2 FYNNEI, per germline. Trimming removed 7 bases at V and 0 bases at J, with 15 bases between. This CDR3 has 15 amino acids. The CDR3 sequence: CASNRARSMNTEAFF. CDR3 DNA sequence: TGTGCCAGCAACCGGGCGAGGAGCATGAACACTGAAGCTTTCTTT.

This clone showed up just once. This chain uses TRBV29-1 with TRBJ2-7; the D is unclear. CDR3 size: 13 residues. The V end was cut by 4 bases, the J end by 4 bases, with 14 bases between. CDR1 and CDR2 from the germline V gene are SQVTM and ANQGSEA. CDR3 in DNA: TGCAGCGTTGTACGCGGAGTGGGGTACGAGCAGTACTTC. Translating it yields CSVVRGVGYEQYF.

The J gene is TRBJ2-7, the V gene TRBV9; TRBD2 aligns across 12 bases. This CDR3 has 17 amino acids. Germline CDR1 SGDLS, CDR2 YYNGEE. V shed 0 bases and J 6 bases; nucleotides not matched to a gene: 10. In DNA, the CDR3 is TGTGCCAGCAGCGTAGAGGTTTCGGGACTAGCGGGCGGCGAGCAGTACTTC. Encoded protein: CASSVEVSGLAGGEQYF.

In its sample, this clone was seen a few times. The chain recombines TRBV27 with TRBJ2-7, with D possibly matching TRBD1 (5 bases). This CDR3 contains 11 residues. V was shortened by 5 bases and J by 4 bases, with 6 bases between the two germline ends. The germline V gene has CDR1 MNHEY and CDR2 SMNVEV (reference sequence). The CDR3 coding sequence is TGTGCCAGCAGTCCAGGGTACGAGCAGTACTTC. Translating gives CASSPGYEQYF.